This TCR beta chain is drawn from a study of beta chain features in type 1 diabetes. Averaging around 120 mL, one heparinised blood draw was given by each donor. All of the sorted populations showed purity greater than 95%. The whole isolated RNA underwent reverse transcription, so sequencing captured expressed TCRB transcripts. TCRdb's table, derived via immunoSEQ multiplex PCR, lists solely in-frame clones and lacks some. Of around 600,000 clones listed, around 12% are singletons. Study observations and caveats: A pattern of fewer insertions and more deletions at VDJ junctions was seen in type 1 diabetes patients. PCR might preferentially amplify shorter templates, equally in patients and controls. TCRB CDR3 length was moderately but significantly reduced in all four CD4+ subsets of Type 1 diabetes patients.

Germline CDR1 and CDR2: SEHNR and FQNEAQ (reference sequence). V lost 1 base, J lost 8 bases, and 18 bases lay in between. The CDR3 has 16 amino acids. A remark on this clone: Its cognate antigen is unknown.

V usage is TRBV7-9 and J usage is TRBJ2-1; D is unresolved. The source is a man younger than 45 with type 1 diabetes. Material: naive CD4+ T cells from blood. The CDR3 sequence: CASSLGRVTYGDEQFF. CDR3 sequence (DNA): TGTGCCAGCAGCTTAGGTCGGGTGACCTATGGGGATGAGCAGTTCTTC.